The 22 T cell receptor beta chains in this list originate from one sample, sequenced in a study of T-cell reconstitution after alpha-beta-depleted transplantation in children. TCRbeta library preparation incorporated unique molecular identifiers. One entry per CDR3 protein results from TCRdb running MiXCR on the PCR reads. Of nearly 550,000 distinct CDR3 sequences in the sample, around 19% are singletons; the top ten hold approximately 3%. The starting material was PBMCs from the stem cell graft donor, obtained from the stem cell graft. The receptors were sampled from a human donor who donated a stem cell graft to a child with acute lymphoblastic leukemia.

This chain uses TRBV5-1 with TRBJ2-7; TRBD1 matches 9 bases. CDR3 length equals 15 residues. The junction had 11 bases not matched to a gene; V was cut back by 5 bases and J by 5 bases. CDR1 and CDR2 from the germline V gene are SGHRS and YFSETQ. In nucleotides, the CDR3 is TGCGCCAGCAGACCAAACAGGGGGCTTTACAACGAGCAGTACTTC. This gives the protein CASRPNRGLYNEQYF.

The V and J genes are TRBV27 and TRBJ2-7; the D gene is possibly TRBD1 (5 bases). The CDR3 contains 15 residues. V was pared by 0 bases and J by 9 bases, with 18 bases between. From germline, CDR1 is MNHEY and CDR2 SMNVEV (reference sequence). In DNA form, the CDR3 reads TGTGCCAGCAGTTTATCTGGCAGGGTATCGTCTGGGCAGTACTTC. Protein sequence: CASSLSGRVSSGQYF.

This clonotype was picked up a small number of times. V is TRBV5-1 and J is TRBJ2-5, with a tentative D call TRBD2 (5 bases). This CDR3 is built from 15 residues. Per germline, CDR1 SGHRS and CDR2 YFSETQ. Trimming pared 3 bases from V and 4 bases from J, leaving 16 bases between. CDR3 bases: TGCGCCAGCAGCTGGGGAGCCGTTACCGTAGAGACCCAGTACTTC. Translating it yields CASSWGAVTVETQYF.

J is TRBJ1-1 and V is TRBV6-1; D not resolved. Trimming took 6 bases from V and 5 from J, leaving 16 bases between them. In germline, CDR1 is MNHNS, CDR2 SASEGT. The CDR3 runs to 14 residues. CDR3 region: CASRAKPIVTEAFF. In DNA, the CDR3 is TGTGCCAGCAGGGCGAAACCGATTGTGACTGAAGCTTTCTTT.

This clonotype was found a few times. The rearrangement links TRBV10-3 to TRBJ1-1, with D possibly matching TRBD1 (5 bases). Germline V gene lookup returns CDR1 ENHRY and CDR2 SYGVKD. The CDR3 extends over 18 amino acids. V was cut by 1 base and J by 0 bases, with 18 bases left in between. The CDR3 sequence: CAISELKYGGTLNTEAFF. Written as DNA, the CDR3 is TGTGCCATCAGTGAGTTAAAATACGGGGGAACACTGAACACTGAAGCTTTCTTT.

The rearrangement links TRBV27 to TRBJ2-7, with TRBD2 matching 9 bases. From germline, CDR1 is MNHEY and CDR2 SMNVEV (reference sequence). The CDR3 sequence is 13 residues long. V shed 2 bases and J 9 bases; nucleotides not matched to a gene: 5. The CDR3 nucleotides read TGTGCCAGCAGTTTACCGGGACTAGCCTCGCAGTACTTC. Its translation: CASSLPGLASQYF.

The chain has TRBV5-1 and TRBJ2-7; 7 positions match TRBD1. The CDR3 sequence is 16 residues long. From germline, CDR1 is SGHRS and CDR2 YFSETQ. The junction had 12 bases not matched to a gene; V was cut back by 4 bases and J by 2 bases. CDR3 bases: TGCGCCAGCAGCCTCAACGTCCGGACAGGAGCCTACGAGCAGTACTTC. Translation: CASSLNVRTGAYEQYF. Full variable domain (remainder filled in from reference TRBV5-1 and TRBJ2-7): KAGVTQTPRYLIKTRGQQVTLSCSPISGHRSVSWYQQTPGQGLQFLFEYFSETQRNKGNFPGRFSGRQFSNSRSEMNVSTLELGDSALYLCASSLNVRTGAYEQYFGPGTRLTVT.

The sample holds a few counts of this clonotype. The chain carries TRBV7-8 and TRBJ2-1, with D uncertain. The V and J ends lost 4 bases and 11 bases respectively, with 18 bases between them. The CDR3 is 14 amino acids. Germline V gene sequence: CDR1 SGHVS, CDR2 FQNEAQ. The CDR3 region has the DNA TGTGCCAGCAGCTCCCACAGCTTAGTCAGTAAGCAGTTCTTC. Its translation: CASSSHSLVSKQFF.

The table lists this clonotype with a count of one. CDR3 bases: TGCGCCAGCAGCTTGGCCCCTGGGGAAAAACTGTTTTTT. This translates into CASSLAPGEKLFF. The V gene is TRBV5-1, the J gene TRBJ1-4; D gene unclear. The CDR3 extends over 13 amino acids. V was cut by 0 bases and J by 8 bases, with 8 bases left in between. Germline CDR1 SGHRS, CDR2 YFSETQ.

This rearrangement joins TRBV12-3 or TRBV12-4 to TRBJ2-1; D is possibly TRBD1 (5 bases). V was cut by 3 bases and J by 6 bases, with 15 bases left in between. This CDR3 has 15 amino acids. The CDR3: CASSLVQVVLNEQFF. The CDR3 bases are TGTGCCAGCAGTTTGGTACAGGTGGTGCTCAATGAGCAGTTCTTC.

This clonotype was counted between two and nine times. The chain uses TRBV7-3 and TRBJ2-1; the match to TRBD1 covers 8 bases. The V gene's germline CDR1 is SGHTA and CDR2 FQGTGA. CDR3 size: 16 residues. V dropped 5 bases and J dropped 4; count of bases not matched to a gene: 10. CDR3 sequence (DNA): TGTGCCAGCAGCCCCCGGACAGGGTTGGGGTACAATGAGCAGTTCTTC. Translation: CASSPRTGLGYNEQFF.

The chain recombines TRBV3-1 with TRBJ2-1; 9 nucleotides align to TRBD2. Trimming cost V 5 bases and J 0 bases; bases outside gene matches: 17. There are 20 residues in the CDR3. Germline values: CDR1 LGHDT, CDR2 YNNKEL (reference sequence). As DNA, the CDR3 is TGTGCCAGCAGCGATCCTTCCGGGACTAGCTACACGAGCTCCTACAATGAGCAGTTCTTC. Translated: CASSDPSGTSYTSSYNEQFF.

The chain joins TRBV7-8 to TRBJ2-3; 9 bases map to TRBD1. CDR1 is SGHVS, CDR2 FQNEAQ, per germline. The length of the CDR3 is 14 residues. The V and J ends lost 8 bases and 3 bases, in that order; junction bases with no gene match: 6. The CDR3 DNA follows: TGTGCCAGCGGACCGACAGGGGGAACAGATACGCAGTATTTT. Translating it yields CASGPTGGTDTQYF.

The chain couples TRBV4-1 to TRBJ1-1; D ambiguous. In germline, CDR1 is MGHRA, CDR2 YSYEKL. Trimming removed 4 bases from V and 3 bases from J, with 9 bases in between. The CDR3 spans 13 residues. DNA for the CDR3: TGCGCCAGCAGCCCCCAGACATACACTGAAGCTTTCTTT. Its translation is CASSPQTYTEAFF.

The V and J genes are TRBV5-1 and TRBJ2-4, with D perhaps TRBD1 (6 bases). CDR3 length equals 14 residues. V was clipped by 3 bases and J by 6 bases, with 13 bases between them. The germline V gene has CDR1 SGHRS and CDR2 YFSETQ. CDR3 in amino acids: CASSSYRDLNIQYF. The CDR3 nucleotides read TGCGCCAGCAGCTCCTACAGGGATTTAAACATTCAGTACTTC.

The chain is built from TRBV5-1 and TRBJ2-1; no reliable D call. Germline lookup yields CDR1 SGHRS and CDR2 YFSETQ. The CDR3 loop spans 15 amino acids. V lost 2 bases and J lost 0, with 9 bases in between. This CDR3 is CASSLAIFSYNEQFF. CDR3 DNA: TGCGCCAGCAGCTTAGCCATCTTCTCCTACAATGAGCAGTTCTTC.

The J gene is TRBJ1-5, the V gene TRBV5-1, with D perhaps matching TRBD1 (5 bases). V lost 0 bases, J lost 7 bases, and 11 bases lay in between. This CDR3 is built from 14 residues. Germline V gene sequence: CDR1 SGHRS, CDR2 YFSETQ. CDR3 loop: CASSLATGTQPQHF. The CDR3 DNA follows: TGCGCCAGCAGCTTGGCCACAGGCACGCAGCCCCAGCATTTT.

V gene TRBV9 combines with J gene TRBJ2-7; D is ambiguous. The V gene lost 0 bases and the J gene lost 7 bases, with 11 bases spanning the gap. From germline, CDR1 is SGDLS and CDR2 YYNGEE. CDR3 length: 13 amino acids. As DNA, the CDR3 is TGTGCCAGCAGCGTAGGGAGCAGTGGGGAGCAGTACTTC. Its protein product is CASSVGSSGEQYF.

This clonotype has just a few counts. The chain recombines TRBV14 with TRBJ2-5, with TRBD2 as a possible D gene (6 bases). The V end was cut by 4 bases, the J end by 4 bases, with 10 bases between. This CDR3 comprises 13 residues. CDR1 is SGHDN, CDR2 FVKESK, per germline. This CDR3 is CASSRSEGETQYF. The CDR3 bases are TGTGCCAGCAGCCGATCGGAGGGAGAGACCCAGTACTTC.

This clonotype was counted between two and nine times. This chain connects TRBV5-1 to TRBJ2-1; 9 nucleotides align to TRBD2. V trimming: 4 bases; J trimming: 6 bases; junction bases outside the gene matches: 11. CDR1 is SGHRS and CDR2 is YFSETQ in the germline V gene. CDR3 length equals 16 residues. In DNA, the CDR3 is TGCGCCAGCAGCCCACCTAGCGGGAACCCTGGCAATGAGCAGTTCTTC. It encodes CASSPPSGNPGNEQFF.

The rearrangement links TRBV12-3 or TRBV12-4 to TRBJ2-1, with D perhaps matching TRBD2 (6 bases). The V and J ends lost 1 base and 0 bases respectively, with 25 bases between them. This CDR3 has 21 amino acids. The CDR3 DNA follows: TGTGCCAGCAGTTTAGTTTATGGGGACTCCCGGATCCTGAGCTCCTACAATGAGCAGTTCTTC. This gives the protein CASSLVYGDSRILSSYNEQFF.

The chain has TRBV20-1 and TRBJ1-4, with 8 bases identical to TRBD1. The CDR3 totals 15 residues. V shed 3 bases and J 7 bases; nucleotides not matched to a gene: 10. Germline loops: CDR1 DFQATT, CDR2 SNEGSKA (reference sequence). The CDR3 DNA sequence: TGCAGTGCTAGCAGCTCAGGGGGCTATGGTGAAAAACTGTTTTTT. Its protein product is CSASSSGGYGEKLFF.